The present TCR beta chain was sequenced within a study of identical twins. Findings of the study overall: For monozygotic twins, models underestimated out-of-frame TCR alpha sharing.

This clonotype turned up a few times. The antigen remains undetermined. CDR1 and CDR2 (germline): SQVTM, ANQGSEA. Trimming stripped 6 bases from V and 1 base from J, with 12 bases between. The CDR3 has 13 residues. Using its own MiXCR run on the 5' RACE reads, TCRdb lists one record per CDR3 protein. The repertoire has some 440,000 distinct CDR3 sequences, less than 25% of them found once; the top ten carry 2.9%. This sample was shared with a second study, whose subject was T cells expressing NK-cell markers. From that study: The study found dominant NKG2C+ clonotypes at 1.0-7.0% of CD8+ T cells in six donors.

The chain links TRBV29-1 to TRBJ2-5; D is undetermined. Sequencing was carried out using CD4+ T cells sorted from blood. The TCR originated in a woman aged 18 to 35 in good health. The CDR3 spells CSVPTDGQETQYF. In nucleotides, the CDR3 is TGCAGCGTACCGACGGACGGCCAAGAGACCCAGTACTTC. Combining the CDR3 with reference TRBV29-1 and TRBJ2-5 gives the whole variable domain SAVISQKPSRDICQRGTSLTIQCQVDSQVTMMFWYRQQPGQSLTLIATANQGSEATYESGFVIDKFPISRPNLTFSTLTVSNMSPEDSSIYLCSVPTDGQETQYFGPGTRLLVL.